This T cell receptor beta chain was sequenced for a study of cytomegalovirus exposure and HLA in healthy donors. Comments on this clone: Its antigen is not identified.

The CDR3 is 15 amino acids. The ends were cut back, 0 bases at V and 5 bases at J, with 11 bases in the middle. Germline loops: CDR1 MGHRA, CDR2 YSYEKL. Using immunoSEQ multiplex PCR, the repertoire was profiled, and TCRdb retains in-frame clones only, with some absent. Among 150,000 or so clones listed, around 83% were seen once. Overall study findings and caveats: Diagnosis of cytomegalovirus status made by the classifier reportedly showed high specificity and sensitivity. Testing in vitro showed a few CMV-associated chains specific for CMV antigens.

Sequencing input: PBMCs. This TCR came from a human donor in good health. V and J are TRBV4-1 and TRBJ2-1; D remains unclear. The CDR3 sequence: CASSQDAASHNEQFF. The CDR3 bases are TGCGCCAGCAGCCAAGACGCCGCGTCTCACAATGAGCAGTTCTTC.